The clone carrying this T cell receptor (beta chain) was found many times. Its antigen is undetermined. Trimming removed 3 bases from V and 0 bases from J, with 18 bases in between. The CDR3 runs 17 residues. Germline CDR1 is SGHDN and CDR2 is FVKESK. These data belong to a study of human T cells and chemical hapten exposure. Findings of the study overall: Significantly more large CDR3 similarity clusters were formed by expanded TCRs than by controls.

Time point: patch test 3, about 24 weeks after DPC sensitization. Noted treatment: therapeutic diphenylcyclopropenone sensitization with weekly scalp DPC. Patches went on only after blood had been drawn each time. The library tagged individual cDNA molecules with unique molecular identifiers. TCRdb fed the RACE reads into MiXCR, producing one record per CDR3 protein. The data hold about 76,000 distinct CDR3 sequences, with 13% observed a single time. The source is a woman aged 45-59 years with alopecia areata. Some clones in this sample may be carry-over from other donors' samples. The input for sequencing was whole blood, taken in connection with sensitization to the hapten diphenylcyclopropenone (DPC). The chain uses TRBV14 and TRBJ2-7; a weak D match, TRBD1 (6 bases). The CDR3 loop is CASSHPGQQGSSYEQYF. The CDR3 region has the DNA TGTGCCAGCAGCCATCCCGGCCAACAGGGAAGCTCCTACGAGCAGTACTTC.